A selection of T cell receptor beta chains follows, all from one sample in a study of beta chain features in type 1 diabetes. Sequenced by immunoSEQ multiplex PCR; TCRdb stores in-frame clones only, minus some. The sample includes 95,000 to 150,000 clones, about 15% of them seen just once. Sequenced: central memory CD4+ T cells from blood. These receptor sequences come from a man in his thirties or forties with type 1 diabetes. Both conserved end residues are part of each CDR3. A D gene is named only where the DNA matches it firmly. For some rows the clone size is stated as once, few or many, or as a class when expanded; others skip it.

clone_size d_call j_call v_call cdr3_nt cdr3_aa
once TRBD2 TRBJ2-1 TRBV5-6 TGTGCCAGCAGCATCCGAACCGGGGGGAATGAGCAGTTCTTC CASSIRTGGNEQFF
many TRBD1 TRBJ2-1 TRBV5-1 TGCGCCAGCAGCTTTCAGACAGGGAGCTCCTACAATGAGCAGTTCTTC CASSFQTGSSYNEQFF
few TRBD2 TRBJ2-7 TRBV5-4 TGTGCCAGCAGTTTGCAGACTAGCGGCCACTACGAGCAGTACTTC CASSLQTSGHYEQYF
few NA TRBJ1-6 TRBV5-4 TGTGCCAGCAGCAACCCGAGTAATTCACCCCTCCACTTT CASSNPSNSPLHF
few NA TRBJ2-3 TRBV7-9 TGTGCCAGCAGCCCCCATGGGGAGGATACGCAGTATTTT CASSPHGEDTQYF
few NA TRBJ2-3 TRBV7-2 TGTGCCAGCAGCACCTCACTGAGCACAGATACGCAGTATTTT CASSTSLSTDTQYF
few NA TRBJ1-5 TRBV30 TGTGCCTGGAGTGTGGAAGGGGAACAGCCCCAGCATTTT CAWSVEGEQPQHF
NA NA TRBJ2-5 TRBV7-8 TGTGCCAGCAGCGCGGATCAAGAGACCCAGTACTTC CASSADQETQYF
NA NA TRBJ1-5 TRBV6-6 TGTGCCAGCAGCCTCCTCCGGGGGACGCATCAGCCCCAGCATTTT CASSLLRGTHQPQHF
few NA TRBJ1-2 TRBV30 TGTGCCTGGAGTGTACGCCGCAACTATGGCTACACCTTC CAWSVRRNYGYTF
few NA TRBJ1-2 TRBV7-6 TGTGCCACTCGATCGGGCCCCGGTCAGGCTGGCTACACCTTC CATRSGPGQAGYTF
NA NA TRBJ1-5 TRBV10-3 TGTGCCATCAGTGAGCAGGAATTGGCGGGAGAAATCAATCAGCCCCAGCATTTT CAISEQELAGEINQPQHF
NA TRBD1 TRBJ2-1 TRBV29-1 TGCAGCGCACCGGGACAGTCCTACAATGAGCAGTTCTTC CSAPGQSYNEQFF
once TRBD1 TRBJ1-1 TRBV7-2 TGTGCCAGCAGCCCCGGGACAGGGAGGACCACTGAAGCTTTCTTT CASSPGTGRTTEAFF
NA TRBD2 TRBJ2-3 TRBV13 TGTGCCAGCAGCCTCCGGACTAGCGGGGGAACAGATACGCAGTATTTT CASSLRTSGGTDTQYF
few NA TRBJ1-6 TRBV13 TGTGCCAGCAGCTTAGATGGGGGAGGCTTCAATAATTCACCCCTCCACTTT CASSLDGGGFNNSPLHF
few TRBD1 TRBJ1-2 TRBV11-3 TGTGCCAGCAGATTAGAGGGACAGGGGGCGATTTCCTATGGCTACACCTTC CASRLEGQGAISYGYTF
once TRBD1 TRBJ2-3 TRBV18 TGTGCCAGCTCAGCGGGACAGGGCACAGATACGCAGTATTTT CASSAGQGTDTQYF
NA NA TRBJ1-2 TRBV6-5 TGTGCCAGCAGACGGGGGACGGAAAATAACTATGGCTACACCTTC CASRRGTENNYGYTF
NA TRBD1 TRBJ1-2 TRBV5-1 TGCGCCAGCAGCTTTGGGACAGCGACAAACTATGGCTACACCTTC CASSFGTATNYGYTF
NA NA TRBJ1-5 TRBV29-1 TGCAGCGTTGTAACCGGGGGCCGCAATCAGCCCCAGCATTTT CSVVTGGRNQPQHF
few NA TRBJ2-3 TRBV20-1 TGCAGTGCTGAGCCGTCAGATACGCAGTATTTT CSAEPSDTQYF
NA NA TRBJ2-7 TRBV7-2 TGTGCCAGCAGCCCTAGGGTAACCTACGAGCAGTACTTC CASSPRVTYEQYF
NA NA TRBJ2-3 TRBV10-3 TGTGCCATCAGTGAAAGGGGGAGCACAGATACGCAGTATTTT CAISERGSTDTQYF
few TRBD1 TRBJ2-7 TRBV18 TGTGCCAGCTTCTTCGACAGGGGGCGAGGCGAGCAGTACTTC CASFFDRGRGEQYF
NA TRBD1 TRBJ1-2 TRBV30 TGTGCCTGGAGTCTGAATCCTCTCCAGGGGGTCCACACCTTC CAWSLNPLQGVHTF
NA NA TRBJ1-4 TRBV7-9 TGTGCCAGCAGCACGGAGACAGTCTCAGCTGAAAAACTGTTTTTT CASSTETVSAEKLFF
few NA TRBJ2-7 TRBV28 TGTGCCAGCAGTTTAGAACTTGCCGAGCAGTACTTC CASSLELAEQYF
NA NA TRBJ2-3 TRBV14 TGTGCCAGCAGTCCTAGCTTACCCCCAGATACGCAGTATTTT CASSPSLPPDTQYF
NA NA TRBJ2-6 TRBV4-3 TGCGCCAGCAGCCAAGAGGTCAGCCATGGGGCCAACGTCCTGACTTTC CASSQEVSHGANVLTF
many TRBD2 TRBJ2-3 TRBV7-2 TGTGCCAGCTTCCCTAGCGGCGCTAGCACAGATACGCAGTATTTT CASFPSGASTDTQYF
NA NA TRBJ2-1 TRBV4-3 TGCGCCAGCAGCCAAGAGGGTCTGGGACTTCCAGTCAATGAGCAGTTCTTC CASSQEGLGLPVNEQFF
few TRBD1 TRBJ2-1 TRBV5-1 TGCGCCAGCAGCCTATCAGGGGGCGCGGGTCGTGAGCAGTTCTTC CASSLSGGAGREQFF